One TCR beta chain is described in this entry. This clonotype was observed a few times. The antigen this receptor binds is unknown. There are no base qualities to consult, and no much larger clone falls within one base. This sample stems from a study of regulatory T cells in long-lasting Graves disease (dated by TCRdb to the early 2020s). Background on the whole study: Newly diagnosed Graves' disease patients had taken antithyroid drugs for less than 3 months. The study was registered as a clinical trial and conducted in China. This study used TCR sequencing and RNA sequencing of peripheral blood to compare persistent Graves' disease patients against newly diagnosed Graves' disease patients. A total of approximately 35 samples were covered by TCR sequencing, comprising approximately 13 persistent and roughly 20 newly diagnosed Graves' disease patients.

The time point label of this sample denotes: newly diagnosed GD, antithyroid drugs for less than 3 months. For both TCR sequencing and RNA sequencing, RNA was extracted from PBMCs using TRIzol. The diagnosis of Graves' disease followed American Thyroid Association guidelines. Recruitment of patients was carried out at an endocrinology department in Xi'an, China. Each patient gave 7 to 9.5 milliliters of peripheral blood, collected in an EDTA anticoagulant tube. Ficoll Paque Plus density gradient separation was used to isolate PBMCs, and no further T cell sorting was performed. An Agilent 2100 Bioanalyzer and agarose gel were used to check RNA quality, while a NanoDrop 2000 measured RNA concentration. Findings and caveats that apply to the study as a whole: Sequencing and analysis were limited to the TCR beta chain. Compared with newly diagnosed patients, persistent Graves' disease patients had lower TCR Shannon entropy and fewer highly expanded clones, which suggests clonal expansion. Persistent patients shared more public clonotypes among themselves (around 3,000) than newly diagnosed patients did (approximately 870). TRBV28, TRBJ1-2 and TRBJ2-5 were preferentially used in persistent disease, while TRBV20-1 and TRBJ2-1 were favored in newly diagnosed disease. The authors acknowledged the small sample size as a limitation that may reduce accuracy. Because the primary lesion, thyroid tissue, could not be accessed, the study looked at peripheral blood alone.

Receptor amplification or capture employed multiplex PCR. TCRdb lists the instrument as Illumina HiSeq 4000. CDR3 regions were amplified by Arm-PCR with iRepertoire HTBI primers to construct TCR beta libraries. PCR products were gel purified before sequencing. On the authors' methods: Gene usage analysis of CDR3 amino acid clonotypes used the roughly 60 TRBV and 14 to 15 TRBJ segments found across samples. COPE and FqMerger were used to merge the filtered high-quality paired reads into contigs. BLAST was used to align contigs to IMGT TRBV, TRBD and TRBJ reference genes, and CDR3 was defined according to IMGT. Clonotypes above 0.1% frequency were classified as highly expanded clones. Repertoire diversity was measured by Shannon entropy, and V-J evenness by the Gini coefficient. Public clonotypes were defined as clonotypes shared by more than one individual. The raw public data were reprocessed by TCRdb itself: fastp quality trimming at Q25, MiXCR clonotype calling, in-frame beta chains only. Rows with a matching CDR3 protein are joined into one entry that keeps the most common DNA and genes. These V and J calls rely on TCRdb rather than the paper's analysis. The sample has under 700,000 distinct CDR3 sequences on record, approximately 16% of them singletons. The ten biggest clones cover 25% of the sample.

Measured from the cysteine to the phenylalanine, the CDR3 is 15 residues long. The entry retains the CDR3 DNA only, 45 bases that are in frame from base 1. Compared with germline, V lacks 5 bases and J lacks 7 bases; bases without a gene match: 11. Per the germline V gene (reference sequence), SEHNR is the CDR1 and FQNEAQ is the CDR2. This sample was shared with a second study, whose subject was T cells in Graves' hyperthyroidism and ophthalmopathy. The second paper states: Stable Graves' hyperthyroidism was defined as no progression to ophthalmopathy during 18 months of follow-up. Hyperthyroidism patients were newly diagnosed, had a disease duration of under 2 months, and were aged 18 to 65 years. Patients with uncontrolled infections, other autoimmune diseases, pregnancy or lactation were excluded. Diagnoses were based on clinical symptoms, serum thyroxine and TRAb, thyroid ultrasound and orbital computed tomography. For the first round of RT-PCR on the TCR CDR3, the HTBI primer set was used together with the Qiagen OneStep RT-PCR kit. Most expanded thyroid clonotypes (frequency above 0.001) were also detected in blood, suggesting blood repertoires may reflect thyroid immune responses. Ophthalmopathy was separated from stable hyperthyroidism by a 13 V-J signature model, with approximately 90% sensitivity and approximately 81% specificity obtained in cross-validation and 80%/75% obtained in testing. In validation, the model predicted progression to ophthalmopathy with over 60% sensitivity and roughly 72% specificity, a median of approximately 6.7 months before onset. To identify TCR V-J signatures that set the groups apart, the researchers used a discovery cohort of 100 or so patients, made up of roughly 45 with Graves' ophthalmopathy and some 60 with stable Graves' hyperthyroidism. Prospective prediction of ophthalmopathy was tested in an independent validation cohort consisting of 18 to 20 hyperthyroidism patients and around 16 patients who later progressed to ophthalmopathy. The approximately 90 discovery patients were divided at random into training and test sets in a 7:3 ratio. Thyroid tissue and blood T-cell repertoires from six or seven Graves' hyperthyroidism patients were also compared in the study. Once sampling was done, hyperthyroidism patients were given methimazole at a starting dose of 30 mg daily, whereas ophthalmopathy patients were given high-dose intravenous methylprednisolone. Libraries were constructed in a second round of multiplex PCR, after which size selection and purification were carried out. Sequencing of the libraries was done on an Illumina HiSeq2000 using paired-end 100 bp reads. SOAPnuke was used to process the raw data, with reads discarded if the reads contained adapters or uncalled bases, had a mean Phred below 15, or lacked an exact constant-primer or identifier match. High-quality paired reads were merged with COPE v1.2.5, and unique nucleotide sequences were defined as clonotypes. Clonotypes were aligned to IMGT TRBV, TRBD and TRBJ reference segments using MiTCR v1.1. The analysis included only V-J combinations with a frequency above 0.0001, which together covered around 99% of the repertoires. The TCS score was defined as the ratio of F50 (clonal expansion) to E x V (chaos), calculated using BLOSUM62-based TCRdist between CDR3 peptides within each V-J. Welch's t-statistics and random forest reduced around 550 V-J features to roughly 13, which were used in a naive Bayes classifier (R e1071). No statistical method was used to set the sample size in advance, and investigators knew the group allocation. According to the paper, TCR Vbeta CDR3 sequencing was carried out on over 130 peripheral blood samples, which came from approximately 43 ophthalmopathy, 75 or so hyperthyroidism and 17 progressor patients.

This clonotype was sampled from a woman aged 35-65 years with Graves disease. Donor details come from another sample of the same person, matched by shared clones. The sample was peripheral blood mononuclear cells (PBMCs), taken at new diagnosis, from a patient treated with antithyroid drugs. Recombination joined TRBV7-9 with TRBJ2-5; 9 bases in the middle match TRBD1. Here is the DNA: TGTGCCAGCAGCCGTTGGACAGGGGAATGGGGGACCCAGTACTTC. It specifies CASSRWTGEWGTQYF.